The 27 T cell receptor beta chains below come from one sample, sequenced in a study of patients and donors after allogeneic stem cell transplantation. Via MiXCR, TCRdb re-called the RT-PCR reads, giving one row per CDR3 protein. The sample carries about a million distinct CDR3 sequences, about a sixth recorded once. Sample: blood, either unsorted or a sorted T cell fraction (not recorded which). The receptors come from a human donor who was either an allogeneic HSCT recipient or a stem cell or donor lymphocyte infusion donor (not recorded which). It is not recorded whose cells these are; they may come from a transplant donor.

This clonotype was seen a few times. J is TRBJ2-7 and V is TRBV7-2; 7 bases agree with TRBD1. Germline CDR1 reads SGHTA; CDR2 reads FQGNSA. CDR3 length: 14 residues. V lost 4 bases and J lost 4; bases outside the gene matches: 7. This chain's CDR3 is CASSSWGQRYEQYF. The CDR3 DNA sequence: TGTGCCAGCAGCTCCTGGGGACAGAGATACGAGCAGTACTTC. The variable domain in full, with the rest retrieved from reference TRBV7-2 and TRBJ2-7, is GAGVSQSPSNKVTEKGKDVELRCDPISGHTALYWYRQSLGQGLEFLIYFQGNSAPDKSGLPSDRFSAERTGGSVSTLTIQRTQQEDSAVYLCASSSWGQRYEQYFGPGTRLTVT.

This clonotype came up a few times. The V gene is TRBV10-3, the J gene TRBJ1-5, with D maybe TRBD1 (5 bases). V lost 4 bases and J lost 5, with 12 bases in between. Looked up from germline, CDR1 is ENHRY and CDR2 is SYGVKD. The CDR3 contains 14 residues. This CDR3 is CAISAFGGDQPQHF. CDR3 nucleotides: TGTGCCATCAGTGCCTTTGGGGGGGATCAGCCCCAGCATTTT.

This clonotype turned up a few times. The J gene is TRBJ2-5, the V gene TRBV29-1; D gene unclear. Trimming cost V 3 bases and J 2 bases, with 10 bases left between them. CDR1 is SQVTM, CDR2 ANQGSEA, per germline. The CDR3 runs 13 residues. The CDR3 DNA sequence: TGCAGCGTTGACCCCGGTCGTCAAGAGACCCAGTACTTC. Protein: CSVDPGRQETQYF.

This clonotype was counted a few times. CDR3 in DNA: TGTGCCAGCAGCCATCCGCGGGGGACCAATGAGCAGTTCTTC. Amino acids: CASSHPRGTNEQFF. This chain connects TRBV4-2 to TRBJ2-1; 7 bases map to TRBD2. This CDR3 is built from 14 residues. V lost 3 bases, J lost 6 bases, and 5 bases stayed unmatched. Germline V gives CDR1 LGHNA, CDR2 YNFKEQ.

The V gene is TRBV7-8, the J gene TRBJ2-3, with no clear D. Germline CDR1 SGHVS, CDR2 FQNEAQ. V gave up 3 bases and J gave up 9 bases, with 7 bases separating them. This CDR3 comprises 11 residues. The CDR3 DNA is TGTGCCAGCAGCTTCGGGCAGACGCAGTATTTT. This encodes CASSFGQTQYF.

The chain uses TRBV12-3 or TRBV12-4 and TRBJ2-7, with 9 nucleotides matching TRBD1. This CDR3 region has 14 residues. The J segment lost 4 bases and the V segment lost 6 bases, leaving 7 bases of the junction unmatched. CDR3 sequence reads: CASSQNRGLYEQYF. The DNA of the CDR3 is TGTGCCAGCAGCCAAAACAGGGGGCTGTACGAGCAGTACTTC.

This clonotype turned up a few times. This rearrangement joins TRBV20-1 to TRBJ1-5; 10 bases align to TRBD1. This CDR3 comprises 19 residues. The germline gives CDR1 DFQATT, CDR2 SNEGSKA (reference sequence). The V and J ends lost 0 bases and 0 bases, in that order; junction bases with no gene match: 11. The CDR3 sequence: CSARDNRDRGFYSNQPQHF. The CDR3, as DNA: TGCAGTGCTAGAGATAACCGGGACAGGGGATTCTATAGCAATCAGCCCCAGCATTTT.

This clonotype was detected ten times or more. The chain couples TRBV29-1 to TRBJ2-7; D perhaps matches TRBD2 (5 bases). The CDR3 totals 13 residues. The germline gives CDR1 SQVTM, CDR2 ANQGSEA. V was trimmed by 4 bases and J by 2 bases, leaving 12 bases between them. The CDR3 region has the DNA TGCAGCGTTGGTACGGGGAAGACCTACGAGCAGTACTTC. Amino acids: CSVGTGKTYEQYF.

Notes on this clonotype: An end of the junction differs from the germline gene, which may be a read error. The chain is built from TRBV12-3 or TRBV12-4 and TRBJ1-6; TRBD1 is a possible D gene (5 bases). The CDR3 runs to 18 residues. CDR3 region: CASSQGSDGLTYNSPLYF. The DNA of the CDR3 is TGTGCCAGCAGTCAGGGCAGCGACGGATTGACCTATAATTCACCCCTCTACTTT.

This clonotype was seen repeatedly, ten times or more. The V and J genes are TRBV12-3 or TRBV12-4 and TRBJ2-7, with D maybe TRBD2 (6 bases). Trimming took off 3 bases at V and 5 bases at J, with 14 bases between the two ends. This CDR3 contains 14 residues. The CDR3 is CASSFGGGGNEQYF. CDR3 DNA: TGTGCCAGCAGTTTTGGGGGAGGAGGTAACGAGCAGTACTTC.

As to this clonotype: Germline is not matched at one junction end, which may reflect a read error. This rearrangement joins TRBV6-4 to TRBJ1-2, with 11 bases aligning to TRBD1. Germline V lookup: CDR1 MRHNA, CDR2 SNTAGT. The CDR3 length is 19 residues. CDR3 sequence reads: CASSHSLTGQGGFNYGYTF. The CDR3 nucleotides are TGTGCCAGCAGTCACTCCTTGACGGGACAGGGGGGTTTCAACTATGGCTACACCTTC.

Ten or more counts support this clonotype. The J gene is TRBJ1-2, the V gene TRBV29-1; D not resolved. Trimming pared 4 bases from V and 7 bases from J, leaving 16 bases between. Looked up from germline, CDR1 is SQVTM and CDR2 is ANQGSEA. The CDR3 is 13 residues long. This CDR3 reads CSVVGGRMRGYTF. For the CDR3, the DNA is TGCAGCGTTGTGGGAGGGAGGATGCGTGGCTACACCTTC.

The table lists this clonotype with a few counts. This chain uses TRBV5-1 with TRBJ2-4; D uncertain. Germline values: CDR1 SGHRS, CDR2 YFSETQ. The ends were cut back, 3 bases at V and 9 bases at J, with 13 bases in the middle. This CDR3 is built from 13 residues. CDR3 residues: CASSSPKGTIQYF. The CDR3 region has the DNA TGCGCCAGCAGCTCCCCGAAGGGTACCATTCAGTACTTC.

This clonotype has only a few counts. The rearrangement links TRBV2 to TRBJ2-2; D possibly uses TRBD1 or TRBD2 (7 bases each). Germline CDR1 reads SNHLY; CDR2 reads FYNNEI. This CDR3 is built from 16 residues. The V and J ends lost 7 bases and 2 bases respectively, with 17 bases between them. The chain's CDR3 is CASTGEGAVNTGELFF. CDR3 DNA sequence: TGTGCCAGCACCGGGGAGGGGGCGGTCAACACCGGGGAGCTGTTTTTT.

The chain carries TRBV9 and TRBJ2-1; tentative D call: TRBD2 (5 bases). The CDR3 runs 14 residues. V lost 3 bases and J lost 7, with 14 bases in between. From germline, CDR1 is SGDLS and CDR2 YYNGEE. The CDR3 DNA follows: TGTGCCAGCAGCGGGAGTGGGCGGGCGAATGAGCAGTTCTTC. Protein sequence: CASSGSGRANEQFF.

The rearrangement links TRBV7-9 to TRBJ2-1; TRBD1 or TRBD2 may be the D gene (7 bases each). The CDR3 loop spans 15 amino acids. Trimming removed 1 base from V and 7 bases from J, with 14 bases in between. Germline CDR1 SEHNR, CDR2 FQNEAQ (reference sequence). CDR3 sequence: CASSLGQGLRNEQFF. Written as DNA, the CDR3 is TGTGCCAGCAGCTTAGGACAGGGACTACGGAATGAGCAGTTCTTC.

Only a few counts were recorded for this clonotype. The chain uses TRBV4-3 and TRBJ2-1; TRBD2 aligns across 9 bases. This CDR3 spans 14 amino acids. V lost 0 bases, J lost 9 bases, and 3 bases stayed unmatched. Germline-derived CDR1 and CDR2 are LGHNA and YSLEER. This CDR3 reads CASSQEERGAEQFF. The CDR3 DNA sequence: TGCGCCAGCAGCCAAGAAGAGCGGGGGGCTGAGCAGTTCTTC.

The chain is built from TRBV5-1 and TRBJ2-5; TRBD2 matches 11 bases. The V segment lost 6 bases and the J segment 5 bases; nucleotides outside the gene matches: 12. The CDR3 has 16 amino acids. Germline values: CDR1 SGHRS, CDR2 YFSETQ. CDR3 in amino acids: CASNDHETSGKETQYF. The CDR3 nucleotides read TGCGCCAGCAACGACCATGAGACTAGCGGGAAGGAGACCCAGTACTTC.

This chain uses TRBV5-1 with TRBJ2-7, with a possible D match to TRBD2 (6 bases). CDR1 is SGHRS, CDR2 YFSETQ, per germline. V was cut by 0 bases and J by 11 bases, with 12 bases left in between. The CDR3 extends over 12 amino acids. The CDR3 sequence is CASSLAIGEEYF. In DNA form, the CDR3 reads TGCGCCAGCAGCTTGGCCATTGGGGAGGAGTACTTC.

The chain has TRBV12-3 or TRBV12-4 and TRBJ1-2, with D unclear. The CDR3 covers 17 residues. V gave up 5 bases and J gave up 4 bases, with 23 bases separating them. CDR3 bases: TGTGCCAGCAGTACCCCCGTCACAGATAGATCAAGCTATGGCTACACCTTC. Protein sequence: CASSTPVTDRSSYGYTF.

The chain is built from TRBV12-3 or TRBV12-4 and TRBJ1-2, with no clear D. CDR3 length: 12 residues. V was trimmed by 7 bases and J by 1 base, leaving 7 bases between them. CDR3 sequence: CASKGYNYGYTF. DNA for the CDR3: TGTGCCAGCAAAGGTTATAACTATGGCTACACCTTC.

The rearrangement links TRBV25-1 to TRBJ2-3; unclear D gene. V shed 1 base and J shed 4 bases, with 9 bases lying between them. CDR1 and CDR2 (germline): MGHDK, SYGVNS. There are 14 residues in the CDR3. This chain's CDR3 is CASSESLRADTQYF. Written as DNA, the CDR3 is TGTGCCAGCAGTGAATCTCTTCGGGCAGATACGCAGTATTTT.

The chain combines TRBV5-6 with TRBJ2-5, with D possibly matching TRBD1 (5 bases). The CDR3 totals 16 residues. Trimming shortened V by 0 bases and J by 2 bases, and 14 bases separated the two germline ends. Germline V gene data show CDR1 as SGHDT and CDR2 as YYEEEE. The CDR3 DNA sequence: TGTGCCAGCAGCTTGGTGGGCAGGGCGGTACAAGAGACCCAGTACTTC. This codes for CASSLVGRAVQETQYF.

This clonotype turned up a few times. The rearrangement uses TRBV14 and TRBJ1-4; D unclear. CDR1 and CDR2 (germline): SGHDN, FVKESK. V dropped 0 bases and J dropped 7 bases, with 12 bases sitting between them. The CDR3 sequence is 15 residues long. In DNA form, the CDR3 reads TGTGCCAGCAGCCAAGAATCGGGGTTTGTTGAAAAACTGTTTTTT. Its translation: CASSQESGFVEKLFF. The full variable domain, in which reference TRBV14 and TRBJ1-4 provide the parts outside the CDR3, is EAGVTQFPSHSVIEKGQTVTLRCDPISGHDNLYWYRRVMGKEIKFLLHFVKESKQDESGMPNNRFLAERTGGTYSTLKVQPAELEDSGVYFCASSQESGFVEKLFFGSGTQLSVL.

This clonotype was detected a few times. The chain has TRBV7-3 and TRBJ2-2; D is perhaps TRBD1 or TRBD2 (6 bases each). The germline V gene encodes CDR1 SGHTA and CDR2 FQGTGA. V was clipped by 4 bases and J by 5 bases, with 20 bases between them. The CDR3 length is 17 residues. The CDR3 is CASSSKGGRTLTGELFF. The CDR3 bases are TGTGCCAGCAGCTCGAAGGGGGGTCGGACTCTTACCGGGGAGCTGTTTTTT.

The count of this clonotype is one. V gene TRBV7-9 combines with J gene TRBJ2-1; the D gene is possibly TRBD2 (6 bases). Germline V gives CDR1 SEHNR, CDR2 FQNEAQ (reference sequence). Trimming left V 6 bases short and J 3 bases short, with 12 bases between. The CDR3 spans 14 residues. CDR3 in amino acids: CASRPSGLYNEQFF. The CDR3 coding sequence is TGTGCCAGCAGACCCAGCGGGCTCTACAATGAGCAGTTCTTC.

The rearrangement links TRBV29-1 to TRBJ1-1; D may be TRBD1 (5 bases). This CDR3 contains 13 residues. The V gene lost 2 bases and the J gene lost 4 bases, with 11 bases spanning the gap. CDR1 is SQVTM, CDR2 ANQGSEA, per germline. The CDR3 sequence: CSVEIGGSTEAFF. DNA for the CDR3: TGCAGCGTTGAAATCGGGGGGAGCACTGAAGCTTTCTTT.